Reported below is one T cell receptor beta chain. The protocol was immunoSEQ multiplex PCR, while the TCRdb copy is restricted to in-frame clones and leaves out a portion. The sample lists approximately 170,000 clones, 79% seen once, with roughly 19% in the top ten. Germline CDR1 and CDR2: MDHEN and SYDVKM. The CDR3 is 16 residues long. With 5 bases clipped from V and 3 bases from J, the junction kept 9 bases outside the gene matches. This entry belongs to a study of blood T cell repertoires in COVID-19. For the study at large: Cohort 3 donors counted as recovered after two negative PCRs, clearance, or resolved symptoms. The cDNA or gDNA used as material had been derived from T cells, B-cell-depleted T cells, or PBMCs. Material from acute and convalescent COVID-19 was sourced from the United States, Italy and Spain.

The sample was PBMCs or T cells enriched from blood (not recorded which). This receptor was obtained from a woman in her seventies in a cohort exposed to, infected with or recovered from COVID-19 (not recorded which). The chain carries TRBV28 and TRBJ2-7; 11 bases are shared with TRBD1. Here the CDR3 reads CASSRTGGLDHYEQYF. The CDR3 DNA reads TGTGCCAGCAGTCGGACAGGGGGCCTGGATCACTACGAGCAGTACTTC.